This TCR beta chain was captured by sequencing in a study of patients and donors after allogeneic stem cell transplantation. TCRdb re-derived calls from the RT-PCR reads in MiXCR, one entry per CDR3 protein. The table has about 960,000 distinct CDR3 sequences, 18% seen once; the top ten hold around 5.5%. A few counts support this clonotype. V gave up 3 bases and J gave up 4 bases; unmatched junction bases: 5. This CDR3 is 14 amino acids long. In germline, CDR1 is DFQATT, CDR2 SNEGSKA (reference sequence). The TCR was taken from a human donor who was either an allogeneic HSCT recipient or a stem cell or donor lymphocyte infusion donor (not recorded which). It is not recorded whose cells these are; they may come from a transplant donor. Sequences were obtained from blood, either unsorted or a sorted T cell fraction (not recorded which). The gene calls are TRBV20-1 and TRBJ2-5; 10 bases are shared with TRBD2. The CDR3 protein is CSASWSSGGETQYF. The CDR3 DNA reads as TGCAGTGCTAGTTGGTCTAGCGGGGGAGAGACCCAGTACTTC.